This T cell receptor (beta chain) was sequenced in a study of cytomegalovirus exposure and HLA in healthy donors. Study-wide results and caveats: It was reported that the classifier diagnosed cytomegalovirus status with high specificity and sensitivity in both the original and validation cohorts. TCR beta V- and J-gene trimming was later associated with a missense DCLRE1C variant.

A multiplex PCR was run with 60 Vbeta primers and 13 Jbeta primers. Authors' processing steps: Around 83 million unique TCR beta chains, some 9.9 million shared, were counted in a later analysis. Sequencing used immunoSEQ multiplex PCR; TCRdb keeps in-frame clones, though not all of them. That table is the source of V, J and clone size, and D and trimming were worked out from the DNA. The sample includes 210,000 or so clones, approximately 87% of them seen just once. Trimming took 4 bases from V and 4 from J, leaving 4 bases between them. Germline V gene sequence: CDR1 LGHNT, CDR2 FRNRAP. CDR3 length: 12 amino acids. As concerns this clone: Its antigen is unknown.

The sequencing sample was made of PBMCs. The sequence came from a man aged 25 to 40 in good health and CMV-seronegative. V gene TRBV12-5 combines with J gene TRBJ2-2; D is uncertain. CDR3 amino acids: CASGYGTGELFF. CDR3 DNA: TGTGCTAGTGGTTACGGCACCGGGGAGCTGTTTTTT.